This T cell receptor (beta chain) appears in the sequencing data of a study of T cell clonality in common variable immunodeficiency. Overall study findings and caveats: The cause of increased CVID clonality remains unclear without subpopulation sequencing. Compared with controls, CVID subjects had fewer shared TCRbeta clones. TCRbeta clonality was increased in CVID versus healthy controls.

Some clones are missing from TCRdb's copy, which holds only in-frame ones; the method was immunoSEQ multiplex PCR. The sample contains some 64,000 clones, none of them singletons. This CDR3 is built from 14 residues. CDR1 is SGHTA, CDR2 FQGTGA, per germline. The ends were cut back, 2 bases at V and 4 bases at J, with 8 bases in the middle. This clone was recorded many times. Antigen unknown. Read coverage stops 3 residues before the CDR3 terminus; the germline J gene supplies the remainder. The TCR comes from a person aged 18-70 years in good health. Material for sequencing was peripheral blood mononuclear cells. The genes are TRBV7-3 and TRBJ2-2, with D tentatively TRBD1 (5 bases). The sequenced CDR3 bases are TGTGCCAGCAGCTTATATCAGGGCACCGGGGAG. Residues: CASSLYQGTGE. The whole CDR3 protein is CASSLYQGTGELFF.